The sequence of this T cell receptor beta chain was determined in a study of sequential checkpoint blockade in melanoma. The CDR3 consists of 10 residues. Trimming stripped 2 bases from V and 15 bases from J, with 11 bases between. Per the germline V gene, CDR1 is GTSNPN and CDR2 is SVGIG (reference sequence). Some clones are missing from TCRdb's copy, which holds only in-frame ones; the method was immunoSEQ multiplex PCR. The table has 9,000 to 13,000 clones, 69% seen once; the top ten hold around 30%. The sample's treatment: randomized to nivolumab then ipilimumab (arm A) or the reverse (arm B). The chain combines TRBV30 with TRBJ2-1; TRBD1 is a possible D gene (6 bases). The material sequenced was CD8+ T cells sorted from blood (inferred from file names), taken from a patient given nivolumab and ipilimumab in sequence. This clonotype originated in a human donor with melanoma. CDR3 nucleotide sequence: TGTGCCTGGAGTCAGGGGATCCCGTTCTTC. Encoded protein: CAWSQGIPFF.